The TCR beta chain under discussion was sequenced for a study of cytomegalovirus exposure and HLA in healthy donors. General study points: Researchers reported in a later analysis that common viral pathogens appeared linked to several top clusters. Based on reports, TCR beta sequences accurately predicted HLA-A and HLA-B alleles for most subjects. The authors later found TCR association rates varying by HLA locus, with DRB1 most and HLA-C fewest.

V shed 6 bases, J shed 4 bases, and the junction held 8 bases outside the gene matches. The CDR3 loop spans 15 amino acids. Germline CDR1 and CDR2: MNHEY and SVGAGI. With respect to this clone: Its antigen is still unknown.

This PCR relied on a set of 60 Vbeta primers and 13 Jbeta primers. Profiled with immunoSEQ multiplex PCR; TCRdb holds only in-frame clones, not every one. The table lists approximately 150,000 clones, around two thirds of them singletons. Participants comprised healthy donors of bone marrow. V and J are TRBV6-5 and TRBJ1-1; 10 bases agree with TRBD1. The sequence came from a man aged 25-45 years in good health and CMV-seropositive. Source material: PBMCs. As DNA, the CDR3 is TGTGCCAGCAGCGCACCGGACAGGGGGTTCACTGAAGCTTTCTTT. This sequence encodes CASSAPDRGFTEAFF.